The 24 T cell receptor beta chains reported below all come from one sample, sequenced in a study of metastatic and nonmetastatic thyroid tumors. Not a single patient had been given any form of treatment at any point before undergoing thyroid surgery. TCRdb called clones again from the PCR reads with MiXCR. The table lists about 21,000 clones, 10% to 15% of them singletons. Material for sequencing was blood. These TCRs come from a female donor with papillary thyroid cancer or a benign thyroid nodule (not recorded which). Some clones in this sample may be carry-over from other donors' samples.

Sample share makes this clone medium-sized. The V call is TRBV6-1, the J call TRBJ1-1; D is uncertain. The length of the CDR3 is 11 residues. The ends were cut back, 5 bases at V and 2 bases at J, with 3 bases in the middle. Germline V gene lookup returns CDR1 MNHNS and CDR2 SASEGT. The chain's CDR3 is CASSINTEAFF. The CDR3 DNA sequence: TGTGCCAGCAGTATAAACACTGAAGCTTTCTTT.

This clone has at least ten counts. The rearrangement joins TRBV29-1 to TRBJ1-1, with 8 bases that match TRBD1. The V gene's germline CDR1 is SQVTM and CDR2 ANQGSEA. Trimming removed 6 bases from V and 1 base from J; junction bases left unmatched: 4. CDR3 length: 13 residues. The CDR3 reads CSVARGRNTEAFF. The CDR3 nucleotides are TGCAGCGTCGCCAGGGGGCGGAACACTGAAGCTTTCTTT.

This clone was seen ten or more times. This rearrangement joins TRBV3-1 to TRBJ1-5; the D is unclear. V shed 4 bases and J shed 0 bases, with 7 bases lying between them. This CDR3 is built from 14 residues. Germline V gives CDR1 LGHDT, CDR2 YNNKEL (reference sequence). The CDR3 spells CASSRGNSNQPQHF. CDR3 nucleotides: TGTGCCAGCAGCCGCGGAAATAGCAATCAGCCCCAGCATTTT. The whole variable domain, filled in from reference TRBV3-1 and TRBJ1-5, reads DTAVSQTPKYLVTQMGNDKSIKCEQNLGHDTMYWYKQDSKKFLKIMFSYNNKELIINETVPNRFSPKSPDKAHLNLHINSLELGDSAVYFCASSRGNSNQPQHFGDGTRLSIL.

The table lists this clone with many counts. The genes are TRBV5-1 and TRBJ1-1; no definite D call. Looked up from germline, CDR1 is SGHRS and CDR2 is YFSETQ. With 0 bases removed from V and 1 base from J, the gap between germline ends came to 4 bases. The CDR3 length is 13 residues. DNA for the CDR3: TGCGCCAGCAGCTTGGCGGGGAACACTGAAGCTTTCTTT. Residues: CASSLAGNTEAFF.

This clone is medium-sized by share. The genes are TRBV6-1 and TRBJ2-2, with TRBD2 matching over 16 bases. Losses at the gene ends were 6 bases for V and 4 bases for J; bases not matched to a gene: 5. The CDR3 loop spans 17 amino acids. Germline lookup yields CDR1 MNHNS and CDR2 SASEGT. The CDR3 spells CASRPGLAGGPTGELFF. The DNA for the CDR3 is TGTGCCAGCAGACCGGGACTAGCGGGGGGGCCCACCGGGGAGCTGTTTTTT.

V usage is TRBV27 and J usage is TRBJ2-3; D not certain. Per germline, CDR1 MNHEY and CDR2 SMNVEV (reference sequence). The V gene lost 8 bases and the J gene lost 6 bases, with 18 bases spanning the gap. The CDR3 sequence is 14 residues long. DNA of the CDR3: TGTGCCAGCCAACAATGGCAGGCTTCGGATACGCAGTATTTT. This encodes CASQQWQASDTQYF.

This clone was picked up many times. V gene TRBV11-2 combines with J gene TRBJ2-1; D not resolved. V was clipped by 0 bases and J by 9 bases, with 9 bases between them. CDR3 length equals 13 residues. Germline V gives CDR1 SGHAT, CDR2 FQNNGV. As DNA, the CDR3 is TGTGCCAGCAGCTTAGAGCCCCCGGGTGAGCAGTTCTTC. This codes for CASSLEPPGEQFF.

Points on this clone: This may stem from a read error, because a much larger clone lies one nucleotide away. This sequence joins TRBV9 and TRBJ1-1; D gene ambiguous. This CDR3 is 15 amino acids long. CDR1 is SGDLS, CDR2 YYNGEE, per germline. Trimming stripped 0 bases from V and 0 bases from J, with 9 bases between. The CDR3 DNA reads TGTGCCAGCAGCGTAGATCCAGTCCTGAACACTGAAGCTTTCTTT. Translation gives CASSVDPVLNTEAFF.

This clone was seen only a few times. A much larger clone sits a single nucleotide away, making a read error possible. The chain combines TRBV2 with TRBJ1-4; D is undetermined. The CDR3 loop spans 13 amino acids. The germline CDR1 and CDR2 sequences are SNHLY and FYNNEI. V dropped 7 bases and J dropped 5 bases, with 11 bases sitting between them. In DNA form, the CDR3 reads TGTGCCAGCACTCGGCAGGCAAATGAAAAACTGTTTTTT. The encoded protein is CASTRQANEKLFF.

This clone was counted ten times or more. The gene calls are TRBV7-2 and TRBJ2-1; D ambiguous. The CDR3 sequence is 17 residues long. Germline V gene lookup returns CDR1 SGHTA and CDR2 FQGNSA. V dropped 1 base and J dropped 4 bases, with 17 bases sitting between them. The CDR3 sequence: CASSLGSSRRLYNEQFF. CDR3 in DNA: TGTGCCAGCAGCTTAGGTAGCTCGAGACGGCTTTACAATGAGCAGTTCTTC.

Regarding this clone: This may be a read error: a much more frequent sequence differs by one nucleotide. The CDR3 loop reads CASSALGDIQYF. Written as DNA, the CDR3 is TGTGCCAGTAGTGCCCTAGGGGACATTCAGTACTTC. The rearrangement uses TRBV19 and TRBJ2-4, with TRBD1 as a possible D gene (5 bases). Germline CDR1 reads LNHDA; CDR2 reads SQIVND (reference sequence). The CDR3 covers 12 residues. Trimming took off 5 bases at V and 8 bases at J, with 10 bases between the two ends. Drawing the rest from reference TRBV19 and TRBJ2-4, the complete variable domain is DGGITQSPKYLFRKEGQNVTLSCEQNLNHDAMYWYRQDPGQGLRLIYYSQIVNDFQKGDIAEGYSVSREKKESFPLTVTSAQKNPTAFYLCASSALGDIQYFGAGTRLSVL.

The sample holds many counts of this clone. The chain is built from TRBV5-1 and TRBJ1-1; 7 bases map to TRBD1. Per the germline V gene, CDR1 is SGHRS and CDR2 is YFSETQ. This CDR3 contains 16 residues. Germline trimming cut 4 bases from V and 0 bases from J; bases unmatched to any gene: 9. CDR3 nucleotides: TGCGCCAGCAGCCCGCGGACAGGCGCATTGAACACTGAAGCTTTCTTT. This encodes CASSPRTGALNTEAFF.

This clone was observed many times. V and J are TRBV7-9 and TRBJ1-1, with TRBD1 identical over 11 bases. CDR1 is SEHNR and CDR2 is FQNEAQ in the germline V gene (reference sequence). The CDR3 runs 14 residues. Germline trimming cut 1 base from V and 6 bases from J; bases unmatched to any gene: 1. The CDR3 region is CASSLEDRGPEAFF. The CDR3 nucleotides are TGTGCCAGCAGCTTAGAGGACAGGGGGCCTGAAGCTTTCTTT.

This clone was counted many times. The V gene is TRBV20-1, the J gene TRBJ2-7; TRBD1 matches 8 bases. Per germline, CDR1 DFQATT and CDR2 SNEGSKA (reference sequence). CDR3 length: 13 amino acids. The CDR3 loop is CSGAGGLNYEQYF. In DNA form, the CDR3 reads TGCAGCGGGGCAGGGGGCTTGAACTACGAGCAGTACTTC.

The sample holds many counts of this clone. This sequence joins TRBV6-1 and TRBJ2-3, with D uncertain. Trimming stripped 4 bases from V and 0 bases from J, with 2 bases between. The CDR3 is made up of 12 amino acids. CDR1 MNHNS and CDR2 SASEGT come from the germline V gene. The CDR3, as DNA: TGTGCCAGCAGTGTTAGCACAGATACGCAGTATTTT. Its translation is CASSVSTDTQYF.

This clone was recorded at least ten times. The J gene is TRBJ2-4, the V gene TRBV19, with D perhaps matching TRBD1 (6 bases). The CDR3 is 13 residues long. Trimming removed 3 bases at V and 12 bases at J, with 15 bases between. Germline CDR1 and CDR2: LNHDA and SQIVND (reference sequence). The DNA for the CDR3 is TGTGCCAGTAGTATGGGAGTTAGGGGGTCTCAGTACTTC. The encoded protein is CASSMGVRGSQYF.

This clone was counted a few times. V is TRBV12-5 and J is TRBJ2-7, with 9 bases fitting TRBD1. This CDR3 is 17 amino acids long. Germline-derived CDR1 and CDR2 are LGHNT and FRNRAP. V lost 2 bases to trimming and J lost 6 bases; unmatched junction nucleotides: 14. CDR3 nucleotides: TGTGCTAGTGGTTTGCCCGTCAACCGGGACAGGGTGTCCGAGCAGTACTTC. The encoded protein is CASGLPVNRDRVSEQYF.

This clone was counted only a few times. The conserved phenylalanine or tryptophan is not found at the CDR3 terminus, so this likely reflects a read error. The rearrangement links TRBV27 to TRBJ2-7; D is unresolved. Trimming stripped 5 bases from V and 3 bases from J, with 11 bases between. Germline V CDR1 and CDR2: MNHEY, SMNVEV (reference sequence). The CDR3 is 13 amino acids. CDR3 sequence reads: CASSLRTSYEQYL. The CDR3 DNA reads TGTGCCAGCAGTCTTAGGACCAGCTACGAGCAGTACCTC.

This clone came up many times. The rearrangement uses TRBV5-1 and TRBJ1-2; 10 bases are a match to TRBD1. Germline CDR1 SGHRS, CDR2 YFSETQ. V lost 5 bases to trimming and J lost 6 bases; unmatched junction nucleotides: 4. The CDR3 loop spans 13 amino acids. The CDR3 region has the DNA TGCGCCAGCAGTGAGGGACAGGGGAATGGCTACACCTTC. It specifies CASSEGQGNGYTF.

Turning to this clone: A much larger clone is a single base away; this may be a read error. The CDR3 spells CASSGQGNSSLHF. The CDR3 nucleotides read TGTGCCAGCTCAGGACAGGGGAACTCATCCCTCCACTTT. The chain has TRBV18 and TRBJ1-6; 9 nucleotides line up with TRBD1. The CDR3 is 13 amino acids. Germline loops: CDR1 KGHSH, CDR2 LQKENI. V was clipped by 5 bases and J by 14 bases; unmatched bases: 7.

This clone qualifies as medium-sized (0.01 to 0.1%). V usage is TRBV15 and J usage is TRBJ2-7, with D perhaps TRBD1 or TRBD2 (5 bases each). The germline V gene encodes CDR1 LNHNV and CDR2 YYDKDF (reference sequence). Trimming shortened V by 0 bases and J by 3 bases, and 12 bases separated the two germline ends. The CDR3 is 15 residues long. In nucleotides, the CDR3 is TGTGCCACCAGCAGAGATCTCGGGGCTCGCTACGAGCAGTACTTC. This sequence encodes CATSRDLGARYEQYF.

The rearrangement uses TRBV11-2 and TRBJ2-3; D is uncertain. This CDR3 has 17 amino acids. The germline CDR1 and CDR2 sequences are SGHAT and FQNNGV. With 0 bases removed from V and 1 base from J, the gap between germline ends came to 14 bases. The CDR3 DNA reads as TGTGCCAGCAGCTTAGAGATGGGGTACGGCGGCACAGATACGCAGTATTTT. The encoded protein is CASSLEMGYGGTDTQYF.

This clone has a count of ten or more. CDR3: CASSFVPGSGANVLTF. The CDR3 DNA reads as TGTGCCAGCAGTTTCGTTCCGGGCTCTGGGGCCAACGTCCTGACTTTC. The chain employs TRBV27 and TRBJ2-6; D gene uncertain. V was pared by 3 bases and J by 0 bases, with 9 bases between. From germline, CDR1 is MNHEY and CDR2 SMNVEV (reference sequence). This CDR3 comprises 16 residues.

This clone was observed at least ten times. The CDR3 loop reads CASSPAGDNYGYTF. In nucleotides, the CDR3 is TGTGCCAGCAGCCCGGCAGGGGATAACTATGGCTACACCTTC. This chain uses TRBV9 with TRBJ1-2; D may be TRBD1 (6 bases). The germline CDR1 and CDR2 sequences are SGDLS and YYNGEE. The length of the CDR3 is 14 residues. The V end was cut by 4 bases, the J end by 1 base, with 11 bases between.